The T cell receptor (beta chain) described here comes from a study of blood T cell repertoires in COVID-19. TCRdb's table, derived via immunoSEQ multiplex PCR, lists solely in-frame clones and lacks some. The profile shows around 60,000 clones, about 87% of them singletons. The CDR3 consists of 16 residues. CDR1 is SGHRS, CDR2 YFSETQ, per germline. Germline trimming cut 0 bases from V and 7 bases from J; bases unmatched to any gene: 7. V usage is TRBV5-1 and J usage is TRBJ2-1, with 10 bases that match TRBD2. This receptor was taken from a human donor with active COVID-19. The donor label of this sample is uncertain. Source material: peripheral blood. Here the CDR3 DNA reads TGCGCCAGCAGCTTGGCCCTAGCGGGAGCAGTAAATGAGCAGTTCTTC. Translation: CASSLALAGAVNEQFF.